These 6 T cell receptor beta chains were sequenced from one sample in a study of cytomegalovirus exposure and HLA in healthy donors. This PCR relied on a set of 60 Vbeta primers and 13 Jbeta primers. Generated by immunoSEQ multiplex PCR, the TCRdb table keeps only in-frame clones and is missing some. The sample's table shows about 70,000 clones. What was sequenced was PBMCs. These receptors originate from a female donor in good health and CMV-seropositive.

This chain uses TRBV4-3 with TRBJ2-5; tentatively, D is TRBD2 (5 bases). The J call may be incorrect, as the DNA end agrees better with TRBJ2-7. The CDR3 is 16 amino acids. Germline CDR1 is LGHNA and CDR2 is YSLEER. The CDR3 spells CASSQEVSGSYYEQYF. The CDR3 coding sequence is TGCGCCAGCAGCCAAGAGGTCAGCGGTTCATACTACGAGCAGTACTTC.

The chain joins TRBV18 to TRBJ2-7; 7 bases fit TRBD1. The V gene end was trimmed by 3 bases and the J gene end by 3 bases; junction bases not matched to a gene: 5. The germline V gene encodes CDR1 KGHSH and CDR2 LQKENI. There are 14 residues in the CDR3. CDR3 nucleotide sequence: TGTGCCAGCTCACCGGGGACAGACCGCTACGAGCAGTACTTC. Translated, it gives CASSPGTDRYEQYF.

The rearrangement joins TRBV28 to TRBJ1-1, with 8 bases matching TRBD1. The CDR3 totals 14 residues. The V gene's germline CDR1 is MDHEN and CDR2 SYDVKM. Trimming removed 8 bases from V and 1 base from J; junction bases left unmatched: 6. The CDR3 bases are TGTGCCAGCCGTAGACAGGGGAGGAACACTGAAGCTTTCTTT. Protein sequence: CASRRQGRNTEAFF. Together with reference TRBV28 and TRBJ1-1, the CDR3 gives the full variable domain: DVKVTQSSRYLVKRTGEKVFLECVQDMDHENMFWYRQDPGLGLRLIYFSYDVKMKEKGDIPEGYSVSREKKERFSLILESASTNQTSMYLCASRRQGRNTEAFFGQGTRLTVV.

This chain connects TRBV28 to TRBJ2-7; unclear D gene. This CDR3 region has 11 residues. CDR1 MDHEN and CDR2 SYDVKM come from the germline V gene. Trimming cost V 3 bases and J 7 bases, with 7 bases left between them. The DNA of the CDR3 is TGTGCCAGCAGTTTGGTGGCAGAGCAGTACTTC. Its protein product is CASSLVAEQYF. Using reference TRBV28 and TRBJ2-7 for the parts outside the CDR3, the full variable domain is DVKVTQSSRYLVKRTGEKVFLECVQDMDHENMFWYRQDPGLGLRLIYFSYDVKMKEKGDIPEGYSVSREKKERFSLILESASTNQTSMYLCASSLVAEQYFGPGTRLTVT.

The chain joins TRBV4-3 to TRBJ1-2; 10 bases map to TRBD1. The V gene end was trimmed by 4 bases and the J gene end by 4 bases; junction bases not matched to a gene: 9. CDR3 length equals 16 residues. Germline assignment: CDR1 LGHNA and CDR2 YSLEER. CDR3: CASSPQDRGLSYGYTF. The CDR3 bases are TGCGCCAGCAGCCCGCAGGACAGGGGGTTGAGCTATGGCTACACCTTC.

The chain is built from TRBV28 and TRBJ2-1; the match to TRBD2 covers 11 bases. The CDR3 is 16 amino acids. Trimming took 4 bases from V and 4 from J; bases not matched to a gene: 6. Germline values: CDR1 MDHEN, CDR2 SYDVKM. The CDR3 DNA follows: TGTGCCAGCAGTTCACAGACTAGCGGGACTTACAATGAGCAGTTCTTC. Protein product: CASSSQTSGTYNEQFF.